The 18 T cell receptor beta chains below all came from one sample that was sequenced in a study of blood T cell repertoires in COVID-19. The protocol was immunoSEQ multiplex PCR, while the TCRdb copy is restricted to in-frame clones and leaves out a portion. The data hold roughly 300,000 clones, with about nine tenths observed a single time. Sequenced: PBMCs or T cells enriched from blood (not recorded which). The receptors were sampled from a man between 25 and 39 years old who had recovered from COVID-19.

V is TRBV29-1 and J is TRBJ1-4; 7 bases line up with TRBD1. With 8 bases clipped from V and 3 bases from J, the junction kept 12 bases outside the gene matches. From germline, CDR1 is SQVTM and CDR2 ANQGSEA. The CDR3 consists of 15 residues. The CDR3 bases are TGCAGCATCAGGGGGTTAATAGGGTCTAATGAAAAACTGTTTTTT. Translation: CSIRGLIGSNEKLFF.

The rearrangement joins TRBV5-1 to TRBJ2-1, with 12 bases matching TRBD2. The CDR3 spans 16 residues. CDR1 is SGHRS, CDR2 YFSETQ, per germline. The trim removed 4 bases at V and 8 bases at J, leaving 10 bases unmatched. The CDR3 is CASSTGTSGSIYEQFF. The CDR3 coding sequence is TGCGCCAGCAGCACGGGGACTAGCGGGTCTATCTATGAGCAGTTCTTC.

The chain recombines TRBV19 with TRBJ2-1, with 14 bases lining up with TRBD2. Losses at the gene ends were 7 bases for V and 8 bases for J; bases not matched to a gene: 10. The CDR3 totals 16 residues. Germline V gives CDR1 LNHDA, CDR2 SQIVND (reference sequence). CDR3 sequence reads: CASTRLAGGPVDEQFF. The CDR3 DNA sequence: TGTGCCAGTACCAGACTAGCGGGAGGGCCGGTTGATGAGCAGTTCTTC.

The gene calls are TRBV6-2 or TRBV6-3 and TRBJ1-1; no firm D call. With 5 bases removed from V and 1 base from J, the gap between germline ends came to 14 bases. The CDR3 is made up of 15 amino acids. The germline V gene encodes CDR1 MNHEY and CDR2 SVGEGT. This CDR3 is CASSPQAPKNTEAFF. CDR3 nucleotides: TGTGCCAGCAGTCCCCAGGCGCCTAAGAACACTGAAGCTTTCTTT.

In regard to this clone: One junction end disagrees with the germline gene, perhaps due to a read error. This chain uses TRBV5-1 with TRBJ1-1; D gene uncertain. This CDR3 has 11 amino acids. From germline, CDR1 is SGHRS and CDR2 YFSETQ. Written as DNA, the CDR3 is TGCGCCAGCACCTTGGCAGGAGAAGCTTTCTTT. Translating gives CASTLAGEAFF.

V and J are TRBV7-8 and TRBJ1-4; 9 bases are shared with TRBD1. The V gene's germline CDR1 is SGHVS and CDR2 FQNEAQ. J was trimmed by 4 bases and V by 5 bases; bases with no gene match: 5. There are 15 residues in the CDR3. The CDR3 DNA is TGTGCCAGCAGCGCCGGACAGGGGAGTAATGAAAAACTGTTTTTT. Amino acid sequence: CASSAGQGSNEKLFF.

The J gene is TRBJ2-3, the V gene TRBV5-1; TRBD2 matches 11 bases. The V gene's germline CDR1 is SGHRS and CDR2 YFSETQ. The CDR3 has 16 amino acids. Trimming removed 3 bases from V and 0 bases from J; junction bases left unmatched: 3. The DNA of the CDR3 is TGCGCCAGCAGCTGGGGGACTAGCGGCAGCACAGATACGCAGTATTTT. Protein product: CASSWGTSGSTDTQYF.

This chain joins TRBV18 and TRBJ1-1; D ambiguous. The CDR3 is 14 residues long. V was clipped by 3 bases and J by 3 bases, with 11 bases between them. Germline V gene sequence: CDR1 KGHSH, CDR2 LQKENI. This chain's CDR3 is CASSPSLVYTEAFF. CDR3 nucleotide sequence: TGTGCCAGCTCACCGAGCCTTGTGTACACTGAAGCTTTCTTT. The full variable domain, in which reference TRBV18 and TRBJ1-1 provide the parts outside the CDR3, is NAGVMQNPRHLVRRRGQEARLRCSPMKGHSHVYWYRQLPEEGLKFMVYLQKENIIDESGMPKERFSAEFPKEGPSILRIQQVVRGDSAAYFCASSPSLVYTEAFFGQGTRLTVV.

The chain couples TRBV7-2 to TRBJ1-4; tentatively, D is TRBD1 (6 bases). The V end was cut by 5 bases, the J end by 7 bases, with 17 bases between. The CDR3 extends over 15 amino acids. CDR1 and CDR2 from the germline V gene are SGHTA and FQGNSA. The CDR3: CASSTQGSEGEKLFF. The CDR3 nucleotides read TGTGCCAGCAGCACACAGGGATCTGAGGGTGAAAAACTGTTTTTT.

The chain has TRBV6-5 and TRBJ2-5; D is perhaps TRBD1 (5 bases). This CDR3 is 13 amino acids long. With 6 bases removed from V and 1 base from J, the gap between germline ends came to 9 bases. From germline, CDR1 is MNHEY and CDR2 SVGAGI. For the CDR3, the DNA is TGTGCCAGCAGCCCAGGGCTCCAAGAGACCCAGTACTTC. This gives the protein CASSPGLQETQYF.

The gene calls are TRBV28 and TRBJ2-3; D remains unclear. CDR1 and CDR2 from the germline V gene are MDHEN and SYDVKM. V was cut by 6 bases and J by 6 bases, with 4 bases left in between. The CDR3 covers 10 residues. In DNA form, the CDR3 reads TGTGCCAGCAGCAGGGATACGCAGTATTTT. This translates into CASSRDTQYF.

This clone was detected only once. This chain uses TRBV15 with TRBJ1-4; D not resolved. The CDR3 runs 16 residues. Trimming stripped 3 bases from V and 0 bases from J, with 11 bases between. Germline assignment: CDR1 LNHNV and CDR2 YYDKDF (reference sequence). CDR3 DNA: TGTGCCACCAGCAGGTTCCCAAGCGCAACTAATGAAAAACTGTTTTTT. Translated: CATSRFPSATNEKLFF.

The genes are TRBV11-2 and TRBJ2-1, with 12 positions matching TRBD2. Per germline, CDR1 SGHAT and CDR2 FQNNGV. The CDR3 sequence is 18 residues long. V lost 1 base, J lost 4 bases, and 8 bases stayed unmatched. CDR3 nucleotides: TGTGCCAGCAGCTTAGCCCCCCCTCTAGCGGGAGGGTACAATGAGCAGTTCTTC. Translation gives CASSLAPPLAGGYNEQFF.

The chain uses TRBV30 and TRBJ2-7; TRBD2 might be the D (5 bases). Germline CDR1 reads GTSNPN; CDR2 reads SVGIG (reference sequence). The CDR3 loop spans 15 amino acids. V gave up 4 bases and J gave up 4 bases, with 20 bases separating them. The DNA of the CDR3 is TGTGCCTGGAAAACCATGCCCTCTCTAGCTTACGAGCAGTACTTC. Amino acid sequence: CAWKTMPSLAYEQYF.

The rearrangement links TRBV4-1 to TRBJ2-4, with TRBD2 identical over 15 bases. The V segment lost 4 bases and the J segment 3 bases; nucleotides outside the gene matches: 4. This CDR3 spans 17 amino acids. CDR1 is MGHRA and CDR2 is YSYEKL in the germline V gene. The CDR3 region has the DNA TGCGCCAGCAGCCCCGGACTAGCGGGAGGGATCAAAAACATTCAGTACTTC. Translation: CASSPGLAGGIKNIQYF.

The sample holds a few counts of this clone. The chain is built from TRBV30 and TRBJ1-1; maybe TRBD1 (6 bases). The length of the CDR3 is 13 residues. The V gene lost 0 bases and the J gene lost 7 bases, with 12 bases spanning the gap. From germline, CDR1 is GTSNPN and CDR2 SVGIG (reference sequence). CDR3: CAWSVDGGGEAFF. CDR3 coding DNA: TGTGCCTGGAGTGTAGATGGGGGCGGTGAAGCTTTCTTT.

The J gene is TRBJ1-4, the V gene TRBV27; 7 bases line up with TRBD1. The germline CDR1 and CDR2 sequences are MNHEY and SMNVEV (reference sequence). The CDR3 runs to 15 residues. Germline trimming cut 6 bases from V and 4 bases from J; bases unmatched to any gene: 8. CDR3: CASRTRDSLNEKLFF. In DNA, the CDR3 is TGTGCCAGCAGGACCCGGGACAGCCTTAATGAAAAACTGTTTTTT.

This clone was picked up one time. This rearrangement joins TRBV27 to TRBJ2-2; 12 bases agree with TRBD1. Trimming at V came to 3 bases and at J to 7 bases, leaving 24 bases not matched to a gene. The CDR3 sequence is 22 residues long. Germline V gene lookup returns CDR1 MNHEY and CDR2 SMNVEV (reference sequence). In DNA form, the CDR3 reads TGTGCCAGCAGTTTCCTTGGGACAGGGGGCTTTTACCATATTCCGTCTAGCGGGGAGCTGTTTTTT. Its protein is CASSFLGTGGFYHIPSSGELFF.